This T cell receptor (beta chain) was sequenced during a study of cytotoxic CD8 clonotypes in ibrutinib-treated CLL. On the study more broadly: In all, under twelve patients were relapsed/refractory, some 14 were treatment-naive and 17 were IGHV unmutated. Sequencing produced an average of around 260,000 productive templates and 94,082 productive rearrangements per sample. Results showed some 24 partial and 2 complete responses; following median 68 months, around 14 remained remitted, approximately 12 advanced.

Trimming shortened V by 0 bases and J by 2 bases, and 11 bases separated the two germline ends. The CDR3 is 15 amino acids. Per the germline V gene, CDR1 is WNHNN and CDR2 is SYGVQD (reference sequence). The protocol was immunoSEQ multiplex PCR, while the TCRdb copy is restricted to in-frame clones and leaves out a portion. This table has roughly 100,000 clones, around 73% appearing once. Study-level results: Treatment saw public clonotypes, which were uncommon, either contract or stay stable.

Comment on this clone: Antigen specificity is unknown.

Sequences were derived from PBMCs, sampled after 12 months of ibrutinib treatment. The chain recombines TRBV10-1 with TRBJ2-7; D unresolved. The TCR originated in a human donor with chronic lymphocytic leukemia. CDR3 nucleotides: TGCGCCAGCAGTGAGTCGTGGGGTACCCCCTACGAGCAGTACTTC. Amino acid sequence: CASSESWGTPYEQYF.